Given below is one T cell receptor beta chain in context. Its antigen is unknown. Deletions cut 4 bases from V and 0 bases from J, with 11 bases between. The CDR3 is made up of 14 amino acids. CDR1 and CDR2 (germline): SGHRS, YFSETQ. Unique molecular identifiers were present in the TCR beta cDNA libraries. TCRdb processed the PCR reads anew with MiXCR; each CDR3 protein has one entry. Of roughly 670,000 distinct CDR3 sequences detected, 55% to 70% appear once; the ten largest clones hold roughly 12%. The data stem from a study of post-analysis software for immune sequencing data. Whole-study context: The courses of disease that were included comprised relapsing-remitting, secondary progressive and progressive-relapsing multiple sclerosis. Study-level results: In patients, TRBV5-6, TRBV5-1 and TRBV20-1 belonged to four or five TRBV segments found more frequently than in controls.

The receptor was isolated from a girl aged 2-10 years with multiple sclerosis. The material sequenced was blood. The chain links TRBV5-1 to TRBJ2-7; D tentatively reads TRBD1 or TRBD2 (7 bases each). The CDR3 DNA follows: TGCGCCAGCAGCCCAGGGGGGGGCTCCTACGAGCAGTACTTC. Translated, it gives CASSPGGGSYEQYF.